A single T cell receptor (beta chain) is shown here with its context. Its antigen is not identified. This record belongs to a study of cytomegalovirus exposure and HLA in healthy donors. Across the study: There were about 85 million unique TCRs (from HLA-typed donors) in an early data release. Study-level points and caveats: Follow-up analysis later connected one missense variant in DCLRE1C with trimming of TCR beta V- and J-genes.

The V gene's germline CDR1 is LNHNV and CDR2 YYDKDF (reference sequence). Trimming removed 1 base at V and 7 bases at J, with 17 bases between. This CDR3 spans 16 amino acids. Vbeta (60) and Jbeta (13) primers were used in the PCR. Original data processing: The count from a later analysis was some 80 million unique TCR beta chains, 9.5 million to 13 million of them shared. Here immunoSEQ multiplex PCR was the method, and the copy in TCRdb shows in-frame clones only, minus some. D and trimming come from the DNA, and the V and J calls and clone size come from that table. The table records roughly 190,000 clones, approximately 81% of them present only once.

This rearrangement joins TRBV15 to TRBJ2-1; D gene uncertain. The sample consisted of PBMCs. The clonotype was recovered from a man over 45 in good health and CMV-seronegative. The CDR3 sequence: CATSRGRIRRLNEQFF. The CDR3 DNA is TGTGCCACCAGCAGAGGCAGGATTCGCCGTTTGAATGAGCAGTTCTTC. The full variable domain, rest sourced from reference TRBV15 and TRBJ2-1, is DAMVIQNPRYQVTQFGKPVTLSCSQTLNHNVMYWYQQKSSQAPKLLFHYYDKDFNNEADTPDNFQSRRPNTSFCFLDIRSPGLGDTAMYLCATSRGRIRRLNEQFFGPGTRLTVL.